The clone carrying this T cell receptor (beta chain) was picked up a small number of times. Its cognate antigen is unknown. Method: immunoSEQ multiplex PCR; TCRdb's copy keeps in-frame clones and lacks some. The sample holds some 55,000 clones; approximately 85% are singletons and the top ten take 2.1%. The data were obtained in a study of Tregs in tolerant kidney transplant recipients. This CDR3 has 15 residues. Germline-derived CDR1 and CDR2 are SGHRS and YFSETQ. The V gene lost 0 bases and the J gene lost 5 bases, with 14 bases spanning the gap. Study results and caveats: This study did not directly address biological reproducibility. Some patients' samples used different primers over time, so nucleotide sequences weren't comparable. In tolerant patients, donor-specific Tregs outgrew total Tregs, suggesting antigen-driven expansion.

CD4+CD25+CD127- Tregs, CD4+CD25- non-Tregs, CD4 and CD8 cells were sorted. The sequencing here drew on Tregs from blood, taken before the transplant. This chain joins TRBV5-1 and TRBJ2-5; D is uncertain. This TCR was sampled from a human donor who received a combined kidney and bone marrow transplant. The CDR3 here is CASSLVIKDGETQYF. For the CDR3, the DNA is TGCGCCAGCAGCTTGGTTATAAAGGACGGGGAGACCCAGTACTTC.